This entry lists 30 T cell receptor beta chains sequenced from one sample in a study of T-cell memory formation after mild COVID-19. TCRdb re-analysed the 5' RACE reads in MiXCR, keeping a single row per CDR3 protein. The sample includes roughly 260,000 distinct CDR3 sequences, about 15% seen only once; the top ten take around 3.7%. The specimen was PBMCs or a T cell subset sorted from them (not recorded which). The receptors were gathered from a man aged 18-30 years who had mild COVID-19 (a few samples of this study predate the infection). Cell type and time point are not known.

The chain joins TRBV9 to TRBJ2-4, with 8 bases that match TRBD1. The V gene's germline CDR1 is SGDLS and CDR2 YYNGEE. This CDR3 has 14 amino acids. With V trimmed by 4 bases and J by 3 bases, 3 bases remained unmatched. The DNA for the CDR3 is TGTGCCAGCAGCCTCGGGACAGGCAAAAACATTCAGTACTTC. This codes for CASSLGTGKNIQYF.

The chain combines TRBV4-3 with TRBJ1-1, with TRBD1 matching over 7 bases. J was trimmed by 1 base and V by 5 bases; bases with no gene match: 4. This CDR3 comprises 14 residues. Germline values: CDR1 LGHNA, CDR2 YSLEER. The DNA for the CDR3 is TGCGCCAGCAGCTGGAGGGGGCAGAACACTGAAGCTTTCTTT. Translated, it gives CASSWRGQNTEAFF.

This clonotype was counted between two and nine times. The chain couples TRBV7-2 to TRBJ2-2; D ambiguous. Trimming cost V 3 bases and J 8 bases, with 10 bases left between them. The CDR3 totals 13 residues. Germline CDR1 and CDR2: SGHTA and FQGNSA. CDR3 nucleotide sequence: TGTGCCAGCAGCTTTGGCTTCGAGGGGGAGCTGTTTTTT. It is translated as CASSFGFEGELFF.

This rearrangement joins TRBV4-3 to TRBJ2-7; TRBD1 or TRBD2 may be the D gene (6 bases each). Germline assignment: CDR1 LGHNA and CDR2 YSLEER. Trimming took off 3 bases at V and 3 bases at J, with 15 bases between the two ends. There are 15 residues in the CDR3. CDR3 in DNA: TGCGCCAGCAGCCAGGAGGGACACCCGCGCTACGAGCAGTACTTC. It specifies CASSQEGHPRYEQYF.

This clonotype was detected only a few times. The genes are TRBV9 and TRBJ1-3; unclear D gene. CDR3 length: 14 amino acids. Germline V gene sequence: CDR1 SGDLS, CDR2 YYNGEE. V dropped 0 bases and J dropped 0 bases, with 4 bases sitting between them. The CDR3 protein is CASSVAYSGNTIYF. The CDR3 nucleotides are TGTGCCAGCAGCGTAGCGTACTCTGGAAACACCATATATTTT.

This clonotype was found a few times. The CDR3 sequence: CASSLDSGERLDTEAFF. CDR3 DNA sequence: TGTGCCAGCAGCTTAGATTCGGGGGAACGGTTGGACACTGAAGCTTTCTTT. This sequence joins TRBV7-6 and TRBJ1-1; D might be TRBD1 (5 bases). The CDR3 extends over 17 amino acids. Trimming cost V 1 base and J 3 bases, with 18 bases left between them. CDR1 is SGHVS, CDR2 FNYEAQ, per germline.

This clonotype has just a few counts. The J gene is TRBJ1-5, the V gene TRBV6-1, with a tentative D call TRBD1 (5 bases). V was trimmed by 5 bases and J by 7 bases, leaving 18 bases between them. The CDR3 extends over 15 amino acids. Germline CDR1 and CDR2: MNHNS and SASEGT. The CDR3 bases are TGTGCCAGCAGTCTAAGGGTGGGGCCTGGACAGCCCCAGCATTTT. Encoded protein: CASSLRVGPGQPQHF.

This clonotype was counted ten times or more. The V and J genes are TRBV7-2 and TRBJ2-7; D is perhaps TRBD2 (6 bases). The germline V gene encodes CDR1 SGHTA and CDR2 FQGNSA. Trimming stripped 5 bases from V and 6 bases from J, with 14 bases between. The CDR3 covers 13 residues. CDR3 in amino acids: CASSDRREREQYF. CDR3 in DNA: TGTGCCAGCAGCGACCGGAGGGAGCGCGAGCAGTACTTC. Together with reference TRBV7-2 and TRBJ2-7, the CDR3 gives the full variable domain: GAGVSQSPSNKVTEKGKDVELRCDPISGHTALYWYRQSLGQGLEFLIYFQGNSAPDKSGLPSDRFSAERTGGSVSTLTIQRTQQEDSAVYLCASSDRREREQYFGPGTRLTVT.

The rearrangement joins TRBV19 to TRBJ2-7; TRBD1 is a possible D gene (5 bases). The CDR3 sequence is 11 residues long. V shed 10 bases and J shed 2 bases, with 9 bases lying between them. Germline CDR1 and CDR2: LNHDA and SQIVND (reference sequence). CDR3: CATRQPYEQYV. Here the CDR3 DNA reads TGTGCCACTAGACAGCCCTACGAGCAGTACGTC.

The chain recombines TRBV25-1 with TRBJ1-6; no firm D call. V was cut by 1 base and J by 2 bases, with 3 bases left in between. The CDR3 contains 14 residues. From germline, CDR1 is MGHDK and CDR2 SYGVNS. CDR3 nucleotides: TGTGCCAGCAGTGAATCCCCCTATAATTCACCCCTCCACTTT. As protein: CASSESPYNSPLHF.

Only a few counts were recorded for this clonotype. This chain joins TRBV4-2 and TRBJ1-3; D is perhaps TRBD1 (6 bases). V was clipped by 3 bases and J by 0 bases, with 9 bases between them. Germline V CDR1 and CDR2: LGHNA, YNFKEQ. The CDR3 contains 15 residues. CDR3 nucleotide sequence: TGTGCCAGCAGCCAGGGGGCCAGCTCTGGAAACACCATATATTTT. Protein sequence: CASSQGASSGNTIYF.

In this sample, this clonotype turned up a few times. V is TRBV3-1 and J is TRBJ1-6; the D gene is possibly TRBD1 (6 bases). The CDR3 sequence is 14 residues long. V gave up 5 bases and J gave up 7 bases, with 12 bases separating them. Germline V gene data show CDR1 as LGHDT and CDR2 as YNNKEL (reference sequence). The CDR3 here is CASSYREGNSPLHF. For the CDR3, the DNA is TGTGCCAGCAGCTACAGGGAGGGAAATTCACCCCTCCACTTT.

This rearrangement joins TRBV5-1 to TRBJ2-4, with 10 bases identical to TRBD1. Germline V gene data show CDR1 as SGHRS and CDR2 as YFSETQ. Losses at the gene ends were 4 bases for V and 9 bases for J; bases not matched to a gene: 7. This CDR3 spans 14 amino acids. The CDR3 sequence: CASSPRDRGSIQYF. CDR3 in DNA: TGCGCCAGCAGCCCCCGGGACAGGGGTAGCATTCAGTACTTC.

This clonotype was found a few times. This sequence joins TRBV7-2 and TRBJ2-2; D ambiguous. Trimming pared 5 bases from V and 6 bases from J, leaving 10 bases between. The CDR3 runs to 13 residues. Germline V gene sequence: CDR1 SGHTA, CDR2 FQGNSA. The CDR3 spells CASSPQRPGELFF. The CDR3 nucleotides are TGTGCCAGCAGCCCGCAGAGACCCGGGGAGCTGTTTTTT.

V usage is TRBV15 and J usage is TRBJ2-7; the D gene could be TRBD1 or TRBD2 (5 bases each). Germline values: CDR1 LNHNV, CDR2 YYDKDF (reference sequence). This CDR3 region has 15 residues. The V and J ends lost 1 base and 1 base respectively, with 11 bases between them. The CDR3: CATSRGDGGSYEQYF. The CDR3 DNA reads as TGTGCCACCAGCAGAGGGGACGGAGGATCCTACGAGCAGTACTTC.

The CDR3 region has the DNA TGTGCCAGCAGTTCCAGACGGGGTGAAGCTTTCTTT. Protein: CASSSRRGEAFF. J is TRBJ1-1 and V is TRBV6-2 or TRBV6-3; unclear D gene. V lost 4 bases to trimming and J lost 7 bases, with 10 bases between them. Germline V gene sequence: CDR1 MNHEY, CDR2 SVGEGT. The CDR3 contains 12 residues.

A few counts support this clonotype. V is TRBV12-3 or TRBV12-4 and J is TRBJ2-5; TRBD2 might be the D (5 bases). V gave up 6 bases and J gave up 5 bases, with 10 bases separating them. CDR3 size: 12 residues. CDR3 DNA sequence: TGTGCCAGCAGGGGCAGGAGGGAGACCCAGTACTTC. This encodes CASRGRRETQYF.

V and J are TRBV2 and TRBJ1-1, with 8 bases matching TRBD1. The CDR3 has 14 residues. From germline, CDR1 is SNHLY and CDR2 FYNNEI. J gave up 3 bases and V 6 bases, and 6 bases lay outside the gene matches. The CDR3 here is CASRRQGMYTEAFF. The CDR3 DNA follows: TGTGCCAGCAGGAGACAGGGGATGTACACTGAAGCTTTCTTT.

This clonotype has only a few counts. The chain has TRBV4-3 and TRBJ2-1; TRBD2 matches at 9 bases. Trimming cost V 5 bases and J 2 bases; bases outside gene matches: 7. CDR1 and CDR2 from the germline V gene are LGHNA and YSLEER. The CDR3 spans 16 residues. CDR3 DNA: TGCGCCAGCAGCTCCCGGGGACTAGCCGCCTACAATGAGCAGTTCTTC. Amino acids: CASSSRGLAAYNEQFF.

The chain has TRBV12-3 or TRBV12-4 and TRBJ2-2, with a possible D match to TRBD1 (6 bases). The CDR3 consists of 13 residues. V was clipped by 5 bases and J by 6 bases, with 10 bases between them. The CDR3 DNA follows: TGTGCCAGCAGTACCGGGACACCCGGGGAGCTGTTTTTT. This encodes CASSTGTPGELFF.

The chain combines TRBV10-3 with TRBJ2-1; TRBD2 agrees at 13 bases. CDR1 ENHRY and CDR2 SYGVKD come from the germline V gene. The J segment lost 7 bases and the V segment lost 5 bases, leaving 5 bases of the junction unmatched. The CDR3 totals 15 residues. The CDR3 DNA reads as TGTGCCATCAGTACTAGCGGGGGGGCCTTGAATGAGCAGTTCTTC. Translation: CAISTSGGALNEQFF.

The chain carries TRBV20-1 and TRBJ1-4, with D possibly being TRBD1 (6 bases). CDR1 DFQATT and CDR2 SNEGSKA come from the germline V gene (reference sequence). The length of the CDR3 is 11 residues. V was clipped by 6 bases and J by 8 bases, with 10 bases between them. CDR3 bases: TGCAGTGCCATTGACAGGGAAAAACTGTTTTTT. It codes for CSAIDREKLFF.

This clonotype showed up just a few times. CDR3 sequence: CASSLRGDGTEAFF. CDR3 sequence (DNA): TGTGCCAGCAGCTTACGAGGGGATGGCACTGAAGCTTTCTTT. The V call is TRBV7-2, the J call TRBJ1-1, with a weak D call TRBD1 (5 bases). The germline gives CDR1 SGHTA, CDR2 FQGNSA. The CDR3 contains 14 residues. Deletions cut 2 bases from V and 4 bases from J, with 11 bases between.

The table lists this clonotype with a few counts. The gene calls are TRBV30 and TRBJ2-5; 7 bases are a match to TRBD1. Germline V gives CDR1 GTSNPN, CDR2 SVGIG (reference sequence). The CDR3 loop spans 14 amino acids. V was clipped by 2 bases and J by 5 bases; unmatched bases: 8. In DNA, the CDR3 is TGTGCCTGGAGTTCTCACAGGGGAAGTGAGACCCAGTACTTC. Its translation: CAWSSHRGSETQYF.

The V gene is TRBV2, the J gene TRBJ1-1; 7 bases fit TRBD1. V trimming: 10 bases; J trimming: 2 bases; junction bases outside the gene matches: 7. The CDR3 extends over 13 amino acids. Germline CDR1 is SNHLY and CDR2 is FYNNEI. CDR3 loop: CATRGQRNTEAFF. DNA of the CDR3: TGTGCCACCCGGGGACAGAGAAACACTGAAGCTTTCTTT.

In this sample, this clonotype turned up a few times. The chain uses TRBV29-1 and TRBJ1-1, with TRBD1 matching 7 bases. CDR1 and CDR2 (germline): SQVTM, ANQGSEA. After removal of 2 bases from V and 1 base from J, the junction contained 4 bases not matched to a gene. CDR3 size: 14 residues. In DNA form, the CDR3 reads TGCAGCGTTGAATCTCGACAGGGGAACACTGAAGCTTTCTTT. Its protein product is CSVESRQGNTEAFF.

This clonotype was counted once. The DNA for the CDR3 is TGTGCCAGCAGTTCAGGGGGAAACCCCTACGAGCAGTACGTC. It translates to CASSSGGNPYEQYV. This chain connects TRBV28 to TRBJ2-7; TRBD1 matches at 7 bases. The V segment lost 4 bases and the J segment 2 bases; nucleotides outside the gene matches: 5. The CDR3 covers 14 residues. CDR1 is MDHEN, CDR2 SYDVKM, per germline.

The chain combines TRBV19 with TRBJ2-7; 9 bases map to TRBD1. The CDR3 is 12 residues long. The trim removed 6 bases at V and 6 bases at J, leaving 3 bases unmatched. The V gene's germline CDR1 is LNHDA and CDR2 SQIVND (reference sequence). The DNA of the CDR3 is TGTGCCAGTAGGGGACAGGGAGGCGAGCAGTACTTC. Amino acid sequence: CASRGQGGEQYF. Drawing the rest from reference TRBV19 and TRBJ2-7, the complete variable domain is DGGITQSPKYLFRKEGQNVTLSCEQNLNHDAMYWYRQDPGQGLRLIYYSQIVNDFQKGDIAEGYSVSREKKESFPLTVTSAQKNPTAFYLCASRGQGGEQYFGPGTRLTVT.

The chain is built from TRBV5-1 and TRBJ1-1; 7 bases line up with TRBD1. The CDR3 has 15 residues. The germline gives CDR1 SGHRS, CDR2 YFSETQ. Trimming removed 1 base from V and 1 base from J; junction bases left unmatched: 4. The DNA for the CDR3 is TGCGCCAGCAGCTTGTTTGGACAGGAGAACACTGAAGCTTTCTTT. Translating gives CASSLFGQENTEAFF. Together with reference TRBV5-1 and TRBJ1-1, the CDR3 gives the full variable domain: KAGVTQTPRYLIKTRGQQVTLSCSPISGHRSVSWYQQTPGQGLQFLFEYFSETQRNKGNFPGRFSGRQFSNSRSEMNVSTLELGDSALYLCASSLFGQENTEAFFGQGTRLTVV.

DNA for the CDR3: TGTGCCAGCAGGGGGACCCGGGATCGAGTAGCAGATACGCAGTATTTT. Residues: CASRGTRDRVADTQYF. The chain recombines TRBV2 with TRBJ2-3; D is possibly TRBD1 or TRBD2 (5 bases each). The CDR3 is 16 amino acids. With 6 bases removed from V and 4 bases from J, the gap between germline ends came to 20 bases. The germline V gene has CDR1 SNHLY and CDR2 FYNNEI.